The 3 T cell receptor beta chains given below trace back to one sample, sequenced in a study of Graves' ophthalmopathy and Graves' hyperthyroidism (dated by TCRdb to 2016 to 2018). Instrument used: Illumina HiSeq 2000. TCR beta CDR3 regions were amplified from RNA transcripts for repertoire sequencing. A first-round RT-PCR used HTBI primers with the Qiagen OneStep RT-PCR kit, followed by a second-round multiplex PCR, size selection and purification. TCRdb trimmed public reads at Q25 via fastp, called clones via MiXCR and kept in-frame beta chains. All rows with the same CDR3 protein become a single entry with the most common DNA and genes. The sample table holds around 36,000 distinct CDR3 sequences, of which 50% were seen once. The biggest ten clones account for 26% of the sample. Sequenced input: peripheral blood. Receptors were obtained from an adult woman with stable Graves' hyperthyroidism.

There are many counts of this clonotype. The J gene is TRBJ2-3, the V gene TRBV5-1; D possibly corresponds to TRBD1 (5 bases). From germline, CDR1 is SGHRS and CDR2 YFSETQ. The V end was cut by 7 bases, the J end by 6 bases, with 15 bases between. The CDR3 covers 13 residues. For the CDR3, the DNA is TGCGCCAGCCGCCGAGGTTCAGGGGATACGCAGTATTTT. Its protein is CASRRGSGDTQYF.

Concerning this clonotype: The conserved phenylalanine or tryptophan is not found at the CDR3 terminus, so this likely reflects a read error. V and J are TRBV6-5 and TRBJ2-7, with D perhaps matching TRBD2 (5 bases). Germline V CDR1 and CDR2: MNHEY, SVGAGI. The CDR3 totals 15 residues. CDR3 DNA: TGTGCCGGCAGTAGGGCAGCGGTCAGCTCCTACGAGCAGTACCTC. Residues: CAGSRAAVSSYEQYL.

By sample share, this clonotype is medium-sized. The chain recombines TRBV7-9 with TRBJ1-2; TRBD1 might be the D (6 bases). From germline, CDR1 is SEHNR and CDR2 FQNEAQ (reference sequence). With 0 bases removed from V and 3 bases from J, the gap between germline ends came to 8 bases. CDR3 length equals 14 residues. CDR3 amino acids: CASSLAGQYYGYTF. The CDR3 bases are TGTGCCAGCAGCTTAGCAGGACAGTACTATGGCTACACCTTC.